This entry concerns a single T cell receptor beta chain. The authors' processing: From reference gene primer amplification, estimates of nucleated cell counts were derived. The assay was immunoSEQ multiplex PCR, and TCRdb's table has in-frame clones only and misses some. The V and J calls and clone size come from that table; D and trimming were worked out from the DNA. The repertoire holds around 91,000 clones, with approximately 85% as singletons. This entry comes from a study of blood T cell repertoires in COVID-19. On the study more broadly: There were acute and convalescent COVID-19 samples, and they came from the United States, Italy and Spain. Sources were T cells, B-cell-depleted T cells, or PBMCs; the material itself was cDNA or gDNA.

The CDR3 consists of 14 residues. Germline V gives CDR1 KGHDR, CDR2 SFDVKD. V was cut by 6 bases and J by 8 bases, with 17 bases left in between. The V gene is TRBV24-1, the J gene TRBJ2-3; TRBD2 might be the D (5 bases). The source material was peripheral blood. This TCR came from a human donor in a cohort sampled during active COVID-19. CDR3 sequence reads: CATSLGLAGGTQYF. The CDR3 DNA is TGTGCCACCAGTCTTGGCCTAGCAGGTGGTACGCAGTATTTT.